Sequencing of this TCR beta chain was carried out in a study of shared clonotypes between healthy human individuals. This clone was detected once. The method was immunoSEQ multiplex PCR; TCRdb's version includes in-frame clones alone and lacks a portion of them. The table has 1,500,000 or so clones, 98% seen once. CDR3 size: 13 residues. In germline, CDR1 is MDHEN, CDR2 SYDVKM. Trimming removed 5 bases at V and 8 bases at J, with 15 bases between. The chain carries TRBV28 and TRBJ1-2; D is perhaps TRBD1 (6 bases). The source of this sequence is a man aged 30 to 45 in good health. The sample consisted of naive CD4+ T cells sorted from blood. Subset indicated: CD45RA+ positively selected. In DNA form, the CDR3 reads TGTGCCAGCAGTCCACCTCAGGGGAGCGGCTACACCTTC. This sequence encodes CASSPPQGSGYTF.